A selection of T cell receptor beta chains follows, all from one sample in a study of CD8 T cells in ankylosing spondylitis. TCRdb itself ran the 5' RACE reads through MiXCR, one entry per CDR3 protein. The sample includes approximately 550,000 distinct CDR3 sequences, about an eighth seen only once; the top ten take 6.8%. Input material: blood, either unsorted or a sorted T cell fraction (not recorded which). The receptors shown here come from a male donor with ankylosing spondylitis. The CDR3 runs from the conserved cysteine through the conserved F or W. A D gene is named only where the DNA matches it firmly. Part of the rows lack a size; the others show once, few, many or a class for expanded clones.

d_call	v_call	clone_size	j_call	cdr3_aa	cdr3_nt
TRBD1	TRBV7-9	many	TRBJ1-2	CASSLGTGTYGYTF	TGTGCCAGCAGCTTAGGGACAGGGACTTATGGCTACACCTTC
NA	TRBV7-2	NA	TRBJ2-3	CASSSFSNTQYF	TGTGCCAGCAGCTCCTTCTCAAATACGCAGTATTTT
NA	TRBV19	few	TRBJ2-7	CASSIWDSSSSYEQYF	TGTGCCAGTAGTATATGGGACTCTTCGAGCTCCTACGAGCAGTACTTC
NA	TRBV11-2	NA	TRBJ2-1	CASSLEYGSGTVNEQFF	TGTGCCAGCAGCTTAGAATACGGTAGCGGGACAGTAAATGAGCAGTTCTTC
TRBD1	TRBV18	few	TRBJ1-1	CASSVNPGQLNTEAFF	TGTGCCAGCTCAGTAAACCCGGGACAGCTCAACACTGAAGCTTTCTTT
NA	TRBV7-8	many	TRBJ2-1	CASSPDRFYEQFF	TGTGCCAGCAGCCCCGACAGGTTTTATGAGCAGTTCTTC
NA	TRBV20-1	NA	TRBJ2-3	CSAGERGATADTQYF	TGCAGTGCGGGGGAGCGAGGGGCCACGGCAGATACGCAGTATTTT
TRBD2	TRBV12-3/TRBV12-4	few	TRBJ2-7	CASSLKAGGTAGAYEQYF	TGTGCCAGCAGTTTAAAAGCGGGAGGGACAGCCGGCGCCTACGAGCAGTACTTC
NA	TRBV12-3/TRBV12-4	NA	TRBJ1-5	CASSPGPRSNQPQHF	TGTGCCAGCAGCCCCGGGCCTCGCAGCAATCAGCCCCAGCATTTT
TRBD2	TRBV20-1	few	TRBJ2-1	CSARALPTSGNYNEQFF	TGCAGTGCTAGAGCTCTCCCGACTAGCGGGAACTACAATGAGCAGTTCTTC
NA	TRBV5-1	NA	TRBJ2-5	CASSLAMGIGQETQYF	TGCGCCAGCAGCTTGGCCATGGGTATCGGGCAAGAGACCCAGTACTTC
NA	TRBV5-1	NA	TRBJ2-4	CASSYHQAGAGIQYF	TGCGCCAGCAGCTATCATCAGGCCGGGGCCGGTATTCAGTACTTC
TRBD1	TRBV5-1	NA	TRBJ1-1	CASSLSTGAIEAFF	TGCGCCAGCAGCTTGTCGACAGGGGCGATTGAAGCTTTCTTT
TRBD1	TRBV12-3/TRBV12-4	many	TRBJ1-2	CASSSGTGEGYTF	TGTGCCAGCAGCTCCGGGACAGGGGAAGGCTACACCTTC
NA	TRBV28	few	TRBJ2-1	CASSLPVGDEQFF	TGTGCCAGCAGTTTACCCGTCGGCGATGAGCAGTTCTTC
NA	TRBV6-1	few	TRBJ2-5	CASSEAGRRRGQETQYF	TGTGCCAGCAGTGAAGCGGGACGTCGGAGGGGGCAAGAGACCCAGTACTTC